One and the same sample provided the 10 T cell receptor beta chains below, sequenced in a study of blood T cell repertoires in COVID-19. Only in-frame clones appear in the TCRdb table, and some are missing; sequencing was by immunoSEQ multiplex PCR. The table has roughly 400,000 clones, 75% to 90% seen once. The specimen sequenced was PBMCs or T cells enriched from blood (not recorded which). The receptors come from a man aged 25 to 45 who had recovered from COVID-19.

This clone has only one observation. The CDR3 spells CASRGGTLNTEAFF. The CDR3 region has the DNA TGCGCCAGCAGGGGGGGAACTCTGAACACTGAAGCTTTCTTT. The chain recombines TRBV4-1 with TRBJ1-1; a weak D match, TRBD1 (5 bases). V shed 6 bases and J shed 0 bases, with 11 bases lying between them. The CDR3 spans 14 residues. Germline V gives CDR1 MGHRA, CDR2 YSYEKL.

CDR3 amino acids: CASTSYNEQFF. CDR3 sequence (DNA): TGTGCCAGCACGTCCTACAATGAGCAGTTCTTC. The chain joins TRBV6-6 to TRBJ2-1; D remains ambiguous. V lost 7 bases and J lost 1, with 2 bases in between. CDR3 length: 11 amino acids. The germline V gene encodes CDR1 MNHNY and CDR2 SVGAGI (reference sequence).

This chain connects TRBV7-6 to TRBJ2-5; 8 bases are a match to TRBD1. J was trimmed by 2 bases and V by 3 bases; bases with no gene match: 5. Germline loops: CDR1 SGHVS, CDR2 FNYEAQ. The CDR3 has 15 residues. CDR3 region: CASSLLGTGQETQYF. CDR3 bases: TGTGCCAGCAGCTTGCTCGGGACAGGTCAAGAGACCCAGTACTTC.

This clone was seen only a few times. The chain employs TRBV7-2 and TRBJ1-1; D not certain. There are 15 residues in the CDR3. Germline CDR1 SGHTA, CDR2 FQGNSA. Between the trimmed V and J ends, which lost 0 bases and 0 bases, there was a span of 8 bases. The CDR3, as DNA: TGTGCCAGCAGCTTAGCAGGAGGTATGAACACTGAAGCTTTCTTT. Its protein is CASSLAGGMNTEAFF. The full variable domain, completed using reference TRBV7-2 and TRBJ1-1, is GAGVSQSPSNKVTEKGKDVELRCDPISGHTALYWYRQSLGQGLEFLIYFQGNSAPDKSGLPSDRFSAERTGGSVSTLTIQRTQQEDSAVYLCASSLAGGMNTEAFFGQGTRLTVV.

This clone was seen only once. The V and J genes are TRBV27 and TRBJ2-3; 14 positions match TRBD2. The trim removed 5 bases at V and 6 bases at J, leaving 4 bases unmatched. This CDR3 contains 15 residues. CDR1 and CDR2 (germline): MNHEY, SMNVEV (reference sequence). DNA of the CDR3: TGTGCCAGCAGTCCGGGACTAGCGGGAGATGATACGCAGTATTTT. Protein product: CASSPGLAGDDTQYF.

The chain carries TRBV5-1 and TRBJ2-3; TRBD2 agrees at 12 bases. The germline gives CDR1 SGHRS, CDR2 YFSETQ. This CDR3 has 18 amino acids. V lost 0 bases and J lost 3; bases outside the gene matches: 8. The CDR3 region has the DNA TGCGCCAGCAGCTTGGACGTAAGACTAGCGGGAGTTACAGATACGCAGTATTTT. As protein: CASSLDVRLAGVTDTQYF.

The V and J genes are TRBV18 and TRBJ2-3; 9 bases are a match to TRBD2. Looked up from germline, CDR1 is KGHSH and CDR2 is LQKENI. J was trimmed by 0 bases and V by 5 bases; bases with no gene match: 0. The CDR3 runs 14 residues. CDR3 loop: CASSGLASTDTQYF. The CDR3 coding sequence is TGTGCCAGCTCAGGACTAGCGAGCACAGATACGCAGTATTTT.

V and J are TRBV29-1 and TRBJ1-5; weak D call: TRBD1 (6 bases). The V and J ends lost 6 bases and 3 bases respectively, with 12 bases between them. This CDR3 region has 13 residues. CDR1 is SQVTM and CDR2 is ANQGSEA in the germline V gene. As DNA, the CDR3 is TGCAGCGTCTCCGCAGGGGACAATCAGCCCCAGCATTTT. Translation gives CSVSAGDNQPQHF.

There are a few counts of this clone. The chain has TRBV3-1 (or the pseudogene TRBV3-2) and TRBJ1-2; D remains ambiguous. V lost 1 base, J lost 4 bases, and 19 bases lay in between. Germline V gene data show CDR1 as LGHDT and CDR2 as YNNKEL (reference sequence). The CDR3 loop spans 17 amino acids. CDR3 loop: CASSQAGPTAGLYGYTF. The CDR3 bases are TGTGCCAGCAGCCAAGCTGGGCCGACCGCTGGACTCTATGGCTACACCTTC.

V usage is TRBV30 and J usage is TRBJ2-5; 12 bases are a match to TRBD1. Germline assignment: CDR1 GTSNPN and CDR2 SVGIG (reference sequence). With V trimmed by 7 bases and J by 4 bases, 7 bases remained unmatched. CDR3 size: 14 residues. CDR3 sequence reads: CASRGTGGGETQYF. DNA for the CDR3: TGTGCCTCAAGAGGGACAGGGGGCGGAGAGACCCAGTACTTC.